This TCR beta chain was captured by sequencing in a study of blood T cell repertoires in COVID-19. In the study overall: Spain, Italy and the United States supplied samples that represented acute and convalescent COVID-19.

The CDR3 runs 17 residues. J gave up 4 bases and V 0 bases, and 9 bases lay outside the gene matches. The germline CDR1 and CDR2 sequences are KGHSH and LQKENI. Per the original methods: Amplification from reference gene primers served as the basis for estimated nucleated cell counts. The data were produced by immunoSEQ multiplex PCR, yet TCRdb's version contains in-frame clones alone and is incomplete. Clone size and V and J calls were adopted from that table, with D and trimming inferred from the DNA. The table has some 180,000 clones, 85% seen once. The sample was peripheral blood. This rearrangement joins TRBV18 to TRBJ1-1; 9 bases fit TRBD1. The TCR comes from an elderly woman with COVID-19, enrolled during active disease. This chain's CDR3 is CASSPPSQGASSTEAFF. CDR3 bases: TGTGCCAGCTCACCACCCTCACAGGGGGCTAGTTCCACTGAAGCTTTCTTT.